This T cell receptor beta chain derives from a study of breast tumors, draining lymph nodes, adjacent tissues. Regarding the study as a whole: Luminal-like breast cancer showed significantly higher tumor–nontumor repertoire similarity than basal-like. Tumor TCR diversity was below lymph nodes but above nontumor tissue. Most tumor T cells seemingly derive from lymph node, then expand in tumor. Data only fit, rather than demonstrated, lymph node origin of most tumor T cells.

Breast cancer patients provided tissue from their axillary draining lymph nodes. This clonotype was observed a few times. Its antigen is as yet unknown. Each CDR3 protein gets one entry after TCRdb re-called the multiplex PCR reads with MiXCR. This table has 250,000 or so distinct CDR3 sequences, over 25% appearing once. The receptor was isolated from a female donor with breast cancer. Some clones in this sample may be carry-over from other donors' samples. The sequenced sample was axillary lymph node tissue.

CDR3 loop: CASSFPSAGTSGRNGEQFF. The CDR3 DNA follows: TGTGCCAGCAGTTTTCCCTCAGCCGGGACTAGCGGGAGGAACGGGGAGCAGTTCTTC. V gene TRBV12-3 or TRBV12-4 combines with J gene TRBJ2-1; 15 nucleotides line up with TRBD2. V trimming: 3 bases; J trimming: 10 bases; junction bases outside the gene matches: 16. The length of the CDR3 is 19 residues.